A single sample gave rise to the 21 T cell receptor beta chains below, sequenced in a study of beta chain features in type 1 diabetes. The entirety of the isolated RNA underwent reverse transcription, so expressed TCRB transcripts were sequenced. The data were produced by immunoSEQ multiplex PCR, yet TCRdb's version contains in-frame clones alone and is incomplete. The sample holds fewer than 400,000 clones, 6.5% to 10% seen once. The sequenced material came from central memory CD4+ T cells from blood. Every receptor here comes from a woman aged 18-29 years in good health.

This clone has only a few counts. The V gene is TRBV13, the J gene TRBJ2-3; D unclear. V lost 0 bases to trimming and J lost 0 bases, with 4 bases between them. Germline CDR1 is PRHDT and CDR2 is FYEKMQ (reference sequence). This CDR3 region has 14 residues. The CDR3 sequence: CASSLGLSTDTQYF. CDR3 nucleotides: TGTGCCAGCAGCTTAGGGTTGAGCACAGATACGCAGTATTTT.

At least ten counts were recorded for this clone. The chain links TRBV6-6 to TRBJ2-1, with D perhaps TRBD1 (5 bases). The CDR3 sequence is 14 residues long. Germline assignment: CDR1 MNHNY and CDR2 SVGAGI (reference sequence). Trimming left V 5 bases short and J 4 bases short, with 12 bases between. As DNA, the CDR3 is TGTGCCAGCAGTATAACAGGATCTTACAATGAGCAGTTCTTC. Translated, it gives CASSITGSYNEQFF.

The chain links TRBV29-1 to TRBJ2-7; a possible D gene is TRBD2 (6 bases). The V gene's germline CDR1 is SQVTM and CDR2 ANQGSEA. Between the trimmed V and J ends, which lost 7 bases and 2 bases, there was a span of 15 bases. The CDR3 is made up of 13 amino acids. The CDR3, as DNA: TGCAGCGCTGGAACGGGAGAACCCTACGAGCAGTACTTC. Translation: CSAGTGEPYEQYF.

Only a few counts were recorded for this clone. The germline gene is not matched at one end of the junction; a read error may be the cause. This sequence joins TRBV6-6 and TRBJ2-1; TRBD2 agrees at 11 bases. CDR3 size: 12 residues. Per the germline V gene, CDR1 is MNHNY and CDR2 is SVGAGI (reference sequence). The CDR3, as DNA: TGCGCTTTAGCGGGAGGGCCGGGTGAGCAGTTCTTC. Translated: CALAGGPGEQFF.

This chain joins TRBV27 and TRBJ2-1; 9 bases match TRBD2. CDR3 length: 14 amino acids. Germline assignment: CDR1 MNHEY and CDR2 SMNVEV (reference sequence). V trimming: 7 bases; J trimming: 8 bases; junction bases outside the gene matches: 9. The CDR3 DNA follows: TGTGCCAGCACCTCGGCTAGCGGGATTGATGAGCAGTTCTTC. Translated: CASTSASGIDEQFF.

On this clone itself: This sequence may be a read error, since a much larger clone differs from it by one base. This chain uses TRBV7-2 with TRBJ2-3; possibly TRBD2 for D (6 bases). Germline-derived CDR1 and CDR2 are SGHTA and FQGNSA. The V end was cut by 1 base, the J end by 4 bases, with 6 bases between. This CDR3 is 13 amino acids long. CDR3 sequence reads: CASSLERADTQYF. The DNA of the CDR3 is TGTGCCAGCAGCTTAGAGCGGGCAGATACGCAGTATTTT.

The rearrangement joins TRBV28 to TRBJ2-7; 8 bases agree with TRBD2. Germline values: CDR1 MDHEN, CDR2 SYDVKM. With V trimmed by 0 bases and J by 1 base, 2 bases remained unmatched. The CDR3 loop spans 15 amino acids. Here the CDR3 DNA reads TGTGCCAGCAGTTTATGGGCTAGCGGGTCCTACGAGCAGTACTTC. Translation: CASSLWASGSYEQYF.

This clone was detected a few times. This sequence joins TRBV2 and TRBJ1-2; 10 bases are a match to TRBD1. CDR3 length equals 15 residues. Germline V gene sequence: CDR1 SNHLY, CDR2 FYNNEI. The ends lost 7 bases at V and 7 bases at J; junction bases unmatched: 12. CDR3 coding DNA: TGTGCCAGCACCATCGAAAGACAGGGGGCAAGTGGCTACACCTTC. Translation: CASTIERQGASGYTF. The entire variable domain, with the rest obtained from reference TRBV2 and TRBJ1-2, is as follows: EPEVTQTPSHQVTQMGQEVILRCVPISNHLYFYWYRQILGQKVEFLVSFYNNEISEKSEIFDDQFSVERPDGSNFTLKIRSTKLEDSAMYFCASTIERQGASGYTFGSGTRLTVV.

This clone was recorded a few times. The genes are TRBV5-4 and TRBJ2-1; D unclear. The V end lost 7 bases, the J end lost 8 bases, and 22 bases lay between the germline ends. CDR1 and CDR2 (germline): SGHNT, YYREEE (reference sequence). This CDR3 is 15 amino acids long. The CDR3 protein is CASQRSVGLLDEQFF. The DNA of the CDR3 is TGTGCCAGCCAAAGGAGTGTCGGGCTTCTGGATGAGCAGTTCTTC.

V is TRBV2 and J is TRBJ2-7; 7 bases are a match to TRBD1. Germline lookup yields CDR1 SNHLY and CDR2 FYNNEI. Trimming took 7 bases from V and 5 from J; bases not matched to a gene: 8. This CDR3 is built from 13 residues. This CDR3 is CASISDRFNEQYF. The CDR3 bases are TGTGCCAGCATTTCGGACAGGTTTAACGAGCAGTACTTC.

Only a few counts were recorded for this clone. The genes are TRBV9 and TRBJ1-1; 9 bases are a match to TRBD1. Germline CDR1 and CDR2: SGDLS and YYNGEE. The CDR3 contains 15 residues. V shed 4 bases, J shed 5 bases, and the junction held 9 bases outside the gene matches. CDR3 nucleotide sequence: TGTGCCAGCAGCCGACAAGGGACAGGGAGGACTGAAGCTTTCTTT. Protein sequence: CASSRQGTGRTEAFF.

This clone was seen a handful of times. It may be a read error: a sequence one base away is much more abundant. The chain has TRBV6-5 and TRBJ2-2, with unresolved D. The V gene's germline CDR1 is MNHEY and CDR2 SVGAGI. Trimming took 6 bases from V and 4 from J, leaving 3 bases between them. There are 11 residues in the CDR3. The DNA of the CDR3 is TGTGCCAGCAGGGGCACCGGGGAGCTGTTTTTT. Protein: CASRGTGELFF.

V gene TRBV11-1 combines with J gene TRBJ2-7; D may be TRBD1 (5 bases). Germline CDR1 SGHAT, CDR2 FQDESV (reference sequence). Trimming removed 5 bases from V and 0 bases from J, with 14 bases in between. The CDR3 has 15 residues. The CDR3 reads CASSRGRDSSYEQYF. CDR3 nucleotides: TGTGCCAGCAGCCGTGGCAGGGATTCCTCCTACGAGCAGTACTTC.

V is TRBV5-6 and J is TRBJ1-3; D is undetermined. CDR3 size: 15 residues. The V gene's germline CDR1 is SGHDT and CDR2 YYEEEE. Trimming removed 3 bases from V and 0 bases from J, with 10 bases in between. The CDR3 coding sequence is TGTGCCAGCAGCTCACACAGCCTCTCTGGAAACACCATATATTTT. This codes for CASSSHSLSGNTIYF.

As DNA, the CDR3 is TGTGCCAGCAGCTTCTCTAGCGGAGGCAATGAGCAGTTCTTC. Translation gives CASSFSSGGNEQFF. This rearrangement joins TRBV7-9 to TRBJ2-1; 7 bases agree with TRBD2. The V and J ends lost 3 bases and 6 bases, in that order; junction bases with no gene match: 5. Germline V gives CDR1 SEHNR, CDR2 FQNEAQ (reference sequence). This CDR3 is 14 amino acids long.

This clone was seen only a few times. J is TRBJ2-3 and V is TRBV4-3; D remains unclear. The CDR3 totals 16 residues. Trimming pared 0 bases from V and 0 bases from J, leaving 10 bases between. CDR1 LGHNA and CDR2 YSLEER come from the germline V gene. CDR3 nucleotide sequence: TGCGCCAGCAGCCAAGATAATCGGCTTAGCACAGATACGCAGTATTTT. Translated: CASSQDNRLSTDTQYF.

The chain joins TRBV5-4 to TRBJ2-3, with D perhaps TRBD1 or TRBD2 (5 bases each). Per germline, CDR1 SGHNT and CDR2 YYREEE (reference sequence). CDR3 length: 12 amino acids. Trimming left V 4 bases short and J 4 bases short, with 7 bases between. The CDR3, as DNA: TGTGCCAGCAGCCAGGGACCAGATACGCAGTATTTT. It is translated as CASSQGPDTQYF.

The V gene is TRBV5-5, the J gene TRBJ1-5, with 8 bases lining up with TRBD1. Trimming removed 1 base from V and 5 bases from J; junction bases left unmatched: 5. The CDR3 contains 15 residues. Germline CDR1 SGHKS, CDR2 YYEKEE (reference sequence). This chain's CDR3 is CASSLYRGKDQPQHF. CDR3 DNA sequence: TGTGCCAGCAGCTTGTACAGGGGGAAGGATCAGCCCCAGCATTTT.

The chain links TRBV7-9 to TRBJ2-1; the D is unclear. The CDR3 runs to 12 residues. Trimming pared 5 bases from V and 6 bases from J, leaving 8 bases between. The germline gives CDR1 SEHNR, CDR2 FQNEAQ (reference sequence). The CDR3 nucleotides read TGTGCCAGCAGCCGGAAGGTCAATGAGCAGTTCTTC. It encodes CASSRKVNEQFF.

The genes are TRBV28 and TRBJ2-1, with 8 nucleotides matching TRBD2. The CDR3 has 15 amino acids. Per the germline V gene, CDR1 is MDHEN and CDR2 is SYDVKM. V was pared by 6 bases and J by 0 bases, with 4 bases of the junction left unmatched. This CDR3 reads CASSPAGGSYNEQFF. CDR3 bases: TGTGCCAGCAGCCCCGCGGGGGGCTCCTACAATGAGCAGTTCTTC.

As regards this clone: This same CDR3 is encoded by further DNA sequences in the sample. The chain recombines TRBV7-9 with TRBJ1-1; no clear D. CDR3 length: 14 amino acids. V was clipped by 1 base and J by 0 bases, with 6 bases between them. Germline lookup yields CDR1 SEHNR and CDR2 FQNEAQ (reference sequence). CDR3 nucleotides: TGTGCCAGCAGCTTAGGTCAACTGAACACTGAAGCTTTCTTT. Protein sequence: CASSLGQLNTEAFF.